Below, 22 T cell receptor beta chains from the same sample are listed, as sequenced in a study of shared clonotypes between healthy human individuals. Assay: immunoSEQ multiplex PCR; the TCRdb copy retains only in-frame clones and omits some. This sample has more than 2,000,000 clones, with approximately 93% found just once. The material sequenced was naive CD4+ T cells from PBMCs. Noted subset: CD45RA+ positively selected. The receptor source for this set is a man aged 18 to 29 in good health. Some clones in this sample may be carry-over from other donors' samples.

The genes are TRBV7-3 and TRBJ2-3; D uncertain. The CDR3 length is 14 residues. V lost 2 bases to trimming and J lost 2 bases, with 8 bases between them. Looked up from germline, CDR1 is SGHTA and CDR2 is FQGTGA. The CDR3, as DNA: TGTGCCAGCAGCTTATTAGGGTACACAGATACGCAGTATTTT. This codes for CASSLLGYTDTQYF.

In the case of this clone: The same CDR3 is also encoded by other DNA sequences in this sample. The CDR3 here is CASSLSGRAYNEQFF. CDR3 DNA sequence: TGCGCCAGCAGCTTGTCAGGCAGGGCTTACAATGAGCAGTTCTTC. The chain uses TRBV5-1 and TRBJ2-1, with a tentative D call TRBD1 (5 bases). The germline CDR1 and CDR2 sequences are SGHRS and YFSETQ. The CDR3 extends over 15 amino acids. V was shortened by 1 base and J by 4 bases, with 12 bases between the two germline ends.

CDR3 DNA sequence: TGTGCCAGCAGCTTTGGGGCCACGCAGTACTTC. It translates to CASSFGATQYF. The J gene is TRBJ2-7, the V gene TRBV11-2, with D maybe TRBD1 (5 bases). V was pared by 3 bases and J by 9 bases, with 9 bases between. The CDR3 has 11 residues. Germline assignment: CDR1 SGHAT and CDR2 FQNNGV.

The chain joins TRBV6-5 to TRBJ2-7; 10 positions match TRBD2. The CDR3 consists of 16 residues. Germline loops: CDR1 MNHEY, CDR2 SVGAGI. The J segment lost 2 bases and the V segment lost 0 bases, leaving 4 bases of the junction unmatched. Here the CDR3 reads CASSYSTSGLPYEQYF. Here the CDR3 DNA reads TGTGCCAGCAGTTACTCGACTAGCGGGCTTCCCTACGAGCAGTACTTC.

The chain employs TRBV27 and TRBJ2-3, with TRBD1 matching 8 bases. The CDR3 runs 16 residues. The V and J ends lost 2 bases and 4 bases, in that order; junction bases with no gene match: 8. Germline CDR1 reads MNHEY; CDR2 reads SMNVEV (reference sequence). The CDR3: CASSLLQGDFADTQYF. The CDR3 bases are TGTGCCAGCAGTTTACTACAGGGGGATTTCGCAGATACGCAGTATTTT.

The V gene is TRBV7-9, the J gene TRBJ2-4; TRBD1 aligns across 9 bases. In germline, CDR1 is SEHNR, CDR2 FQNEAQ (reference sequence). The trim removed 5 bases at V and 9 bases at J, leaving 5 bases unmatched. The CDR3 has 13 amino acids. The CDR3, as DNA: TGTGCCAGCAGCCCACGACAGGGGGTCATTCAGTACTTC. It codes for CASSPRQGVIQYF.

For this clone: The same CDR3 also results from other DNA sequences found in this sample. The V gene is TRBV5-4, the J gene TRBJ2-3, with D possibly TRBD2 on 5 matching bases. The CDR3 consists of 12 residues. Trimming removed 3 bases from V and 6 bases from J, with 8 bases in between. Germline CDR1 SGHNT, CDR2 YYREEE (reference sequence). CDR3 nucleotide sequence: TGTGCCAGCAGCTCGTTAGCGGATACGCAGTATTTT. Its translation is CASSSLADTQYF.

The chain has TRBV25-1 and TRBJ2-7, with D unresolved. Germline CDR1 reads MGHDK; CDR2 reads SYGVNS. V lost 6 bases and J lost 5, with 20 bases in between. The CDR3 runs to 15 residues. CDR3 coding DNA: TGTGCCAGCAGCAGGACCGTCGGAGTGAGTAACGAGCAGTACTTC. Protein: CASSRTVGVSNEQYF.

Only one count was recorded for this clone. The V gene is TRBV5-4, the J gene TRBJ2-5; 9 bases are a match to TRBD2. The J segment lost 1 base and the V segment lost 1 base, leaving 5 bases of the junction unmatched. Looked up from germline, CDR1 is SGHNT and CDR2 is YYREEE (reference sequence). The CDR3 runs 16 residues. The CDR3 sequence is CASSLISGRFQETQYF. CDR3 bases: TGTGCCAGCAGCTTGATAAGCGGGAGGTTCCAAGAGACCCAGTACTTC.

The count of this clone is one. The rearrangement joins TRBV5-1 to TRBJ2-3; perhaps TRBD2 as D (6 bases). This CDR3 is 15 amino acids long. Germline V lookup: CDR1 SGHRS, CDR2 YFSETQ. V was pared by 4 bases and J by 0 bases, with 12 bases between. The CDR3 DNA is TGCGCCAGCAGCAGCGGAGGGAGAAGCACAGATACGCAGTATTTT. Amino acids: CASSSGGRSTDTQYF.

The V and J genes are TRBV6-5 and TRBJ1-5; D unclear. Per the germline V gene, CDR1 is MNHEY and CDR2 is SVGAGI. V was cut by 6 bases and J by 3 bases, with 9 bases left in between. The CDR3 covers 13 residues. The CDR3 here is CASRKGFNQPQHF. CDR3 nucleotide sequence: TGTGCCAGCAGGAAGGGTTTCAATCAGCCCCAGCATTTT.

This chain connects TRBV6-6 to TRBJ2-1; D possibly corresponds to TRBD2 (5 bases). The CDR3 has 15 amino acids. Looked up from germline, CDR1 is MNHNY and CDR2 is SVGAGI (reference sequence). Trimming stripped 5 bases from V and 5 bases from J, with 16 bases between. The DNA for the CDR3 is TGTGCCAGCAGTCCCCCCCCGAAACTAGACAATGAGCAGTTCTTC. Translated, it gives CASSPPPKLDNEQFF.

As regards this clone: The sample has other DNA sequences that encode this CDR3 too. The rearrangement joins TRBV28 to TRBJ2-2; TRBD2 might be the D (5 bases). The length of the CDR3 is 15 residues. Trimming removed 2 bases at V and 4 bases at J, with 11 bases between. Per germline, CDR1 MDHEN and CDR2 SYDVKM. CDR3 amino acids: CASSLGGSGTGELFF. Written as DNA, the CDR3 is TGTGCCAGCAGTTTAGGTGGGAGCGGCACCGGGGAGCTGTTTTTT.

The chain combines TRBV28 with TRBJ1-2; D is uncertain. This CDR3 is built from 14 residues. Trimming took off 3 bases at V and 8 bases at J, with 16 bases between the two ends. Germline CDR1 MDHEN, CDR2 SYDVKM. The chain's CDR3 is CASSFNPGAIGYTF. CDR3 in DNA: TGTGCCAGCAGTTTTAATCCAGGAGCCATCGGCTACACCTTC.

The V call is TRBV9, the J call TRBJ2-1; D uncertain. Deletions cut 6 bases from V and 4 bases from J, with 17 bases between. Germline loops: CDR1 SGDLS, CDR2 YYNGEE. This CDR3 region has 15 residues. The CDR3 sequence: CASTRGTHQYNEQFF. Written as DNA, the CDR3 is TGTGCCAGCACGCGTGGTACGCACCAATACAATGAGCAGTTCTTC.

As regards this clone: Distinct nucleotide sequences in the sample also encode this CDR3. V gene TRBV6-5 combines with J gene TRBJ2-3; 9 bases fit TRBD1. Germline CDR1 and CDR2: MNHEY and SVGAGI. This CDR3 is 15 amino acids long. J gave up 1 base and V 6 bases, and 5 bases lay outside the gene matches. The CDR3 DNA reads as TGTGCCAGCAGACCGGGACAGGGAGGCACAGATACGCAGTATTTT. Translation: CASRPGQGGTDTQYF.

This clone was seen only a few times. The chain is built from TRBV2 and TRBJ1-1; no clear D gene. Trimming cost V 1 base and J 1 base, with 7 bases left between them. This CDR3 spans 14 amino acids. Germline V gene lookup returns CDR1 SNHLY and CDR2 FYNNEI. The chain's CDR3 is CASSEEGGNTEAFF. The CDR3 DNA sequence: TGTGCCAGCAGTGAAGAGGGAGGGAACACTGAAGCTTTCTTT.

The V call is TRBV5-4, the J call TRBJ2-7; 7 bases match TRBD1. The CDR3 has 18 amino acids. J was trimmed by 4 bases and V by 3 bases; bases with no gene match: 19. Germline V lookup: CDR1 SGHNT, CDR2 YYREEE (reference sequence). The CDR3: CASSSNAPRQGRIYEQYF. The CDR3 DNA is TGTGCCAGCAGCTCCAATGCCCCCCGACAGGGTCGGATTTACGAGCAGTACTTC.

This chain uses TRBV11-2 with TRBJ2-1, with 12 bases that match TRBD2. V gave up 5 bases and J gave up 3 bases; unmatched junction bases: 5. Looked up from germline, CDR1 is SGHAT and CDR2 is FQNNGV. The CDR3 loop spans 16 amino acids. As DNA, the CDR3 is TGTGCCAGCAGCGCGTGGACTAGCGGGGACTACAATGAGCAGTTCTTC. Its translation: CASSAWTSGDYNEQFF.

The J gene is TRBJ1-2, the V gene TRBV6-5, with D possibly TRBD1 on 5 matching bases. The V end was cut by 6 bases, the J end by 8 bases, with 16 bases between. This CDR3 spans 13 amino acids. Germline CDR1 and CDR2: MNHEY and SVGAGI. CDR3 sequence reads: CASRPPGGEGYTF. CDR3 nucleotide sequence: TGTGCCAGCAGACCTCCTGGGGGGGAGGGCTACACCTTC.

The chain combines TRBV6-5 with TRBJ1-5; 9 bases are a match to TRBD1. Unmatched junction bases numbered 8, after V lost 4 bases and J lost 7 bases. The CDR3 is 15 residues long. Germline V gene sequence: CDR1 MNHEY, CDR2 SVGAGI. CDR3 loop: CASSFDRGGSQPQHF. The CDR3 DNA follows: TGTGCCAGCAGTTTCGACAGGGGGGGAAGCCAGCCCCAGCATTTT.

This chain joins TRBV4-3 and TRBJ2-3; D may be TRBD2 (6 bases). CDR1 and CDR2 (germline): LGHNA, YSLEER. V was clipped by 3 bases and J by 1 base, with 17 bases between them. The CDR3 runs to 17 residues. The chain's CDR3 is CASSQLLAADRTDTQYF. CDR3 nucleotides: TGCGCCAGCAGCCAGCTTTTAGCGGCGGATCGCACAGATACGCAGTATTTT.